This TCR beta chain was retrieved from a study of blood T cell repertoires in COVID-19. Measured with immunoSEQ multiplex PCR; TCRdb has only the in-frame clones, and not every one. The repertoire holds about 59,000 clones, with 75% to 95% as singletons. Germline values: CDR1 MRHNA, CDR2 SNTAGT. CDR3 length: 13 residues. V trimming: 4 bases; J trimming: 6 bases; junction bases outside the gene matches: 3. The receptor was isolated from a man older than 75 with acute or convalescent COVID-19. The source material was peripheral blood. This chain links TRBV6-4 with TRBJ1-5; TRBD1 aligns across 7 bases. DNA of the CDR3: TGTGCCAGCAGTGGACAGGGCAGTCAGCCCCAGCATTTT. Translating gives CASSGQGSQPQHF.